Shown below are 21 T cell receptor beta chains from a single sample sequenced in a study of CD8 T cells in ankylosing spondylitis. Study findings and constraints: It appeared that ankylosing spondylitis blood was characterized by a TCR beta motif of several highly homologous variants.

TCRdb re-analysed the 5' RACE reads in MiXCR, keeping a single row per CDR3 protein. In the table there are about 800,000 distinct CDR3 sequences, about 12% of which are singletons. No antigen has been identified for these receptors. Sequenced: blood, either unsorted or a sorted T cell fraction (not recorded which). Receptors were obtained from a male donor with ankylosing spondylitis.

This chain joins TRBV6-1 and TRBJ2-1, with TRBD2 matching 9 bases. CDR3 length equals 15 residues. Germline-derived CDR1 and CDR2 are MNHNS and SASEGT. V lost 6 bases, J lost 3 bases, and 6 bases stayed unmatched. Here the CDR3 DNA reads TGTGCCAGCAGAGCGATTAGCGGGAGCTACAATGAGCAGTTCTTC. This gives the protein CASRAISGSYNEQFF.

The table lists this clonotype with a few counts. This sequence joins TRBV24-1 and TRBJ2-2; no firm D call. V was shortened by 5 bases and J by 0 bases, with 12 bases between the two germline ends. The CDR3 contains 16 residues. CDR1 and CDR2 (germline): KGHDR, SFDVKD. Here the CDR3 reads CATSGAASANTGELFF. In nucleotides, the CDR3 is TGTGCCACCAGTGGGGCAGCCTCCGCGAACACCGGGGAGCTGTTTTTT.

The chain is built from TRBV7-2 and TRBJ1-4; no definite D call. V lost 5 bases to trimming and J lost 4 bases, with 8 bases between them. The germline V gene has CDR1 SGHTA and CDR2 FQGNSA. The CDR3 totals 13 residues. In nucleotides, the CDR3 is TGTGCCAGCAGCAGGGTTGTTAATGAAAAACTGTTTTTT. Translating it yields CASSRVVNEKLFF.

CDR3 amino acids: CASSAGLGGGTYEQYF. CDR3 sequence (DNA): TGTGCCAGCAGCGCCGGCCTCGGAGGGGGTACGTACGAGCAGTACTTC. The chain employs TRBV9 and TRBJ2-7, with D tentatively TRBD1 or TRBD2 (6 bases each). The CDR3 spans 16 residues. Germline V gene sequence: CDR1 SGDLS, CDR2 YYNGEE. Deletions cut 3 bases from V and 4 bases from J, with 20 bases between.

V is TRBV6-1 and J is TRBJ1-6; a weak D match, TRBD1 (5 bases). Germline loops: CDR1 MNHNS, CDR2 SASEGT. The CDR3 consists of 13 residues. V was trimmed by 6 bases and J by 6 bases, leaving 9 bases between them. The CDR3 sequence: CASRTVPNSPLHF. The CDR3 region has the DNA TGTGCCAGCAGGACAGTTCCTAATTCACCCCTCCACTTT.

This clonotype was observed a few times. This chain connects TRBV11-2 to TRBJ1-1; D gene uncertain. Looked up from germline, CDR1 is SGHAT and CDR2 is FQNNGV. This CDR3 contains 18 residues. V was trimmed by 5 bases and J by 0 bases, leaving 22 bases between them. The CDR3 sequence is CASSDREGMVRMNTEAFF. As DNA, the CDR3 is TGTGCCAGCAGCGACCGCGAAGGGATGGTTAGAATGAACACTGAAGCTTTCTTT.

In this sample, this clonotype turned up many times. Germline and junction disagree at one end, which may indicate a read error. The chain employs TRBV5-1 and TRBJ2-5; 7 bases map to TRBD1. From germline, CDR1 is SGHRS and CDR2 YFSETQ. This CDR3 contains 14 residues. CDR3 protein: CASSLGQAQETQYF. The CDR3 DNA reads TGTGCCAGCAGCCTAGGACAGGCTCAAGAGACCCAGTACTTC.

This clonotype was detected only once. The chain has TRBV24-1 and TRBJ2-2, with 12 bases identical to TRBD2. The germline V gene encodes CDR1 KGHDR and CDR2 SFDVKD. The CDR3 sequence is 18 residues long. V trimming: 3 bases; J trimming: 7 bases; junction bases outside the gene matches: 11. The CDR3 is CATSDPTSGRNPSGELFF. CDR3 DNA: TGTGCCACCAGTGATCCTACTAGCGGGAGGAATCCCAGCGGGGAGCTGTTTTTT.

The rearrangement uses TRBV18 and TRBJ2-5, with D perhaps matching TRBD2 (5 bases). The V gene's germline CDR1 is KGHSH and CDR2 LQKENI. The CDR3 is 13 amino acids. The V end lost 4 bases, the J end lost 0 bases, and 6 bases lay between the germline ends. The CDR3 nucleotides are TGTGCCAGCTCACAAGCGGACCAAGAGACCCAGTACTTC. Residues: CASSQADQETQYF.

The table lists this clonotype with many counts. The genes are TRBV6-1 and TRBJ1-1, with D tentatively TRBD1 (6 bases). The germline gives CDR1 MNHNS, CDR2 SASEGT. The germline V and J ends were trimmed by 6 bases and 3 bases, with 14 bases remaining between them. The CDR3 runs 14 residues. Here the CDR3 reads CASRPTYRDTEAFF. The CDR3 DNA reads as TGTGCCAGCAGACCGACGTACAGGGACACTGAAGCTTTCTTT.

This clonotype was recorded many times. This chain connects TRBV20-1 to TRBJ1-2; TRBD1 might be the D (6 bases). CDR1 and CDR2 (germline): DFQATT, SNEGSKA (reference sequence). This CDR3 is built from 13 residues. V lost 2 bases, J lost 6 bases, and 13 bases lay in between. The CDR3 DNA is TGCAGTGCTAGACTAGACAGGAACCATGGCTACACCTTC. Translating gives CSARLDRNHGYTF.

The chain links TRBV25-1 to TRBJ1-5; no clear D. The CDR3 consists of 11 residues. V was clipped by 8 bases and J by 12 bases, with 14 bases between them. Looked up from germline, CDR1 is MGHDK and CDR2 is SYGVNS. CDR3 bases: TGTGCCAGCTCCGGATATGGGCACCAGCATTTT. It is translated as CASSGYGHQHF.

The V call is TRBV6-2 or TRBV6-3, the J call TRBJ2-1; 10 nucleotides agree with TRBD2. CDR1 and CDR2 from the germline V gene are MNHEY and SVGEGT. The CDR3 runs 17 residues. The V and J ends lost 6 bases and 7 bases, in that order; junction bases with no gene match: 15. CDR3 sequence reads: CASSPVRLAGQLNEQFF. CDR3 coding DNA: TGTGCCAGCAGCCCCGTTCGACTAGCGGGTCAATTGAATGAGCAGTTCTTC.

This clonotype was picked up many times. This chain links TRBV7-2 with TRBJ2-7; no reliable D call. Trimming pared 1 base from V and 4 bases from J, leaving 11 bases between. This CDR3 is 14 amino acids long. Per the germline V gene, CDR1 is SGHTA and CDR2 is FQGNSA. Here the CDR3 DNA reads TGTGCCAGCAGCTTAGGCCTACAGTTGTACGAGCAGTACTTC. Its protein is CASSLGLQLYEQYF.

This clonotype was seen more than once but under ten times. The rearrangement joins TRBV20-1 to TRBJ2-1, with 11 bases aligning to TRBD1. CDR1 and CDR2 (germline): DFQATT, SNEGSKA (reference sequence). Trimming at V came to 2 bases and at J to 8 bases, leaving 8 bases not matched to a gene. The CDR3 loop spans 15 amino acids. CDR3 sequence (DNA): TGCAGTGCTAGATCCCCCGGGACAGGGGGTCATGAGCAGTTCTTC. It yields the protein CSARSPGTGGHEQFF.

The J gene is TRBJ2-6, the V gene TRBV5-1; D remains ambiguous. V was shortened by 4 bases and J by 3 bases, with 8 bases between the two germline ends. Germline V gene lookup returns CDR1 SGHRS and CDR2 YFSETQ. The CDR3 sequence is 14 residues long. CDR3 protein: CASSQRGGANVLTF. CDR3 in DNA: TGCGCCAGCAGCCAGCGCGGTGGGGCCAACGTCCTGACTTTC. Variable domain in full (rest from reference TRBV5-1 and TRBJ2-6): KAGVTQTPRYLIKTRGQQVTLSCSPISGHRSVSWYQQTPGQGLQFLFEYFSETQRNKGNFPGRFSGRQFSNSRSEMNVSTLELGDSALYLCASSQRGGANVLTFGAGSRLTVL.

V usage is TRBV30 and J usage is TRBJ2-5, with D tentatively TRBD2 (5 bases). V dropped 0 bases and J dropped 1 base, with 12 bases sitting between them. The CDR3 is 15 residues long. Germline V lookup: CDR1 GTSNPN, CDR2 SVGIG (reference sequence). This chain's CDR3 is CAWSVIGGLQETQYF. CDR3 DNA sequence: TGTGCCTGGAGTGTAATCGGTGGACTCCAAGAGACCCAGTACTTC.

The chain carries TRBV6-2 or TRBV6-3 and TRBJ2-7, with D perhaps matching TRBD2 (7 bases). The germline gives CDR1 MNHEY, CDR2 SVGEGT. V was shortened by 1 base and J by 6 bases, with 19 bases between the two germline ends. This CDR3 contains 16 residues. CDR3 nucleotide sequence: TGTGCCAGCAGTTACTGGGGGGGCATCAGTTTACGCGAGCAGTACTTC. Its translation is CASSYWGGISLREQYF.

CDR3 nucleotides: TGTGCCAGCAGCGTGGGGACTAGCGGCACAGATACGCAGTATTTT. It codes for CASSVGTSGTDTQYF. V and J are TRBV7-8 and TRBJ2-3; 10 nucleotides match TRBD2. This CDR3 is 15 amino acids long. Germline V gene sequence: CDR1 SGHVS, CDR2 FQNEAQ. Germline trimming cut 5 bases from V and 1 base from J; bases unmatched to any gene: 3.

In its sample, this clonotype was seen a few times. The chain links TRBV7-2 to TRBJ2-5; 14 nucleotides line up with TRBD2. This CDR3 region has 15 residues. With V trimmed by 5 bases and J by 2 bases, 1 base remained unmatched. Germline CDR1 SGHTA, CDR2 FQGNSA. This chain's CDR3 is CASSRTSGRQETQYF. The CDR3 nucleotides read TGTGCCAGCAGCCGGACTAGCGGGAGGCAAGAGACCCAGTACTTC.

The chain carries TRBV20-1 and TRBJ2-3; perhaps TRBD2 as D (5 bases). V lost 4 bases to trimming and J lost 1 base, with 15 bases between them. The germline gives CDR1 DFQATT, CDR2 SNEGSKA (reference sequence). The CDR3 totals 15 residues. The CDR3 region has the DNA TGCAGTGCTATAAAGGGCCCCGGGGGCACAGATACGCAGTATTTT. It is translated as CSAIKGPGGTDTQYF.